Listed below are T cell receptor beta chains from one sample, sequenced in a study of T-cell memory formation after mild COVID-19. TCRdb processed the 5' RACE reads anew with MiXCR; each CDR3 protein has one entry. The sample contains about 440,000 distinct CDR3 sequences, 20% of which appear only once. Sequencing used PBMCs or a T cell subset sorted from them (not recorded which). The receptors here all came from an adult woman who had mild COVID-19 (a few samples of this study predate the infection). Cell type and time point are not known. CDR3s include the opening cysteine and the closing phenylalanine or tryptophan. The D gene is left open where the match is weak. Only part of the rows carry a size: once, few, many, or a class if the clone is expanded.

CDR3 DNA: TGTGCCAGCAGCGTAGGATCTGGGACAGGTCGCTCTGGAAACACCATATATTTT
CDR3 protein: CASSVGSGTGRSGNTIYF
D gene: TRBD1
V gene: TRBV9
J gene: TRBJ1-3
clone size: NA

CDR3 DNA: TGTGCCAGCAAAGGGAGGACAGGGGCGAACTATGGCTACACCTTC
CDR3 protein: CASKGRTGANYGYTF
D gene: TRBD1
V gene: TRBV2
J gene: TRBJ1-2
clone size: few

CDR3 DNA: TGTGCCAGCAGCGCCCTACTAGCGGGGGGCCTCAATGAGCAGTTCTTC
CDR3 protein: CASSALLAGGLNEQFF
D gene: TRBD2
V gene: TRBV9
J gene: TRBJ2-1
clone size: NA

CDR3 DNA: TGCGCCAGCAGCCAAGATCCGGGAGCGGTACTCACAGATACGCAGTATTTT
CDR3 protein: CASSQDPGAVLTDTQYF
D gene: NA
V gene: TRBV4-1
J gene: TRBJ2-3
clone size: NA

CDR3 DNA: TGTGCCAGCAGGGTCGTGGGGGCAGATACGCAGTATTTT
CDR3 protein: CASRVVGADTQYF
D gene: NA
V gene: TRBV6-5
J gene: TRBJ2-3
clone size: few

CDR3 DNA: TGTGCCATCAGTGAGGCTAGCGGGAGTGGAACAGATACGCAGTATTTT
CDR3 protein: CAISEASGSGTDTQYF
D gene: TRBD2
V gene: TRBV10-3
J gene: TRBJ2-3
clone size: NA

CDR3 DNA: TGTGCCAGCAGTTTAGACAGGGGGCAAACTGAAGCTTTCTTT
CDR3 protein: CASSLDRGQTEAFF
D gene: TRBD1
V gene: TRBV12-3/TRBV12-4
J gene: TRBJ1-1
clone size: few

CDR3 DNA: TGTGCCAGCAGCGACATCTCAGAGTACAATCAGCCCCAGCATTTT
CDR3 protein: CASSDISEYNQPQHF
D gene: NA
V gene: TRBV28
J gene: TRBJ1-5
clone size: NA

CDR3 DNA: TGCGCCAGCAGCCGGGCTCAGACAGGGGAACCTGAAGCTTTCTTT
CDR3 protein: CASSRAQTGEPEAFF
D gene: TRBD1
V gene: TRBV4-1
J gene: TRBJ1-1
clone size: NA

CDR3 DNA: TGTGCCACCAGTGATTTGGCTAAGTCGGGGAATGAGCAGTTCTTC
CDR3 protein: CATSDLAKSGNEQFF
D gene: NA
V gene: TRBV24-1
J gene: TRBJ2-1
clone size: NA

CDR3 DNA: TGCAGCGTTGGGGGGACTAGCGGGAGCTACGAGCAGTACTTC
CDR3 protein: CSVGGTSGSYEQYF
D gene: TRBD2
V gene: TRBV29-1
J gene: TRBJ2-7
clone size: NA

CDR3 DNA: TGTGCCAGCAGCAGGGACAGCACTCTTTCCTACGAGCAGTACTTC
CDR3 protein: CASSRDSTLSYEQYF
D gene: TRBD1
V gene: TRBV28
J gene: TRBJ2-7
clone size: few

CDR3 DNA: TGCAGCGTTTGGACAGGGGGGGATGGCTACACCTTC
CDR3 protein: CSVWTGGDGYTF
D gene: TRBD1
V gene: TRBV29-1
J gene: TRBJ1-2
clone size: few

CDR3 DNA: TGTGCCAGCAGTAGGGGGGCGAACACCGGGGAGCTGTTTTTT
CDR3 protein: CASSRGANTGELFF
D gene: NA
V gene: TRBV14
J gene: TRBJ2-2
clone size: few

CDR3 DNA: TGTGCCAGCAGCTCGGGACTAGCGGGGGGAATATCCTCGGAGACCCAGTACTTC
CDR3 protein: CASSSGLAGGISSETQYF
D gene: TRBD2
V gene: TRBV7-3
J gene: TRBJ2-5
clone size: few

CDR3 DNA: TGTGCCAGCAGTAGGGTTTCTAACTATGGCTACACCTTC
CDR3 protein: CASSRVSNYGYTF
D gene: NA
V gene: TRBV12-3/TRBV12-4
J gene: TRBJ1-2
clone size: few

CDR3 DNA: TGCAGTGCAACAGCGGGAGGGCCCGGCGACGAGCAGTACTTC
CDR3 protein: CSATAGGPGDEQYF
D gene: TRBD2
V gene: TRBV20-1
J gene: TRBJ2-7
clone size: NA

CDR3 DNA: TGTGCCATTGAACGGGACAGGGGCTACGAGCAGTACTTC
CDR3 protein: CAIERDRGYEQYF
D gene: TRBD1
V gene: TRBV2
J gene: TRBJ2-7
clone size: few

CDR3 DNA: TGTGCCAGCAGCTTGGGACTAGCGGGAACAACGTTCTACAATGAGCAGTTCTTC
CDR3 protein: CASSLGLAGTTFYNEQFF
D gene: TRBD2
V gene: TRBV7-9
J gene: TRBJ2-1
clone size: few

CDR3 DNA: TGTGCCAGCACCAAAGGAGGGACGGCTTTCTTT
CDR3 protein: CASTKGGTAFF
D gene: NA
V gene: TRBV6-2/TRBV6-3
J gene: TRBJ1-1
clone size: NA

CDR3 DNA: TGTGCCACCAGTGATTCCGGACAGGGTGGCAATCAGCCCCAGCATTTT
CDR3 protein: CATSDSGQGGNQPQHF
D gene: TRBD1
V gene: TRBV24-1
J gene: TRBJ1-5
clone size: NA

CDR3 DNA: TGTGCCAGCAGCTTAGATCCAGCGGAAACTGAAGCTTTCTTT
CDR3 protein: CASSLDPAETEAFF
D gene: NA
V gene: TRBV11-3
J gene: TRBJ1-1
clone size: NA

CDR3 DNA: TGCAGTGCACCAAAGGGATCTGGAAACACCATATATTTT
CDR3 protein: CSAPKGSGNTIYF
D gene: NA
V gene: TRBV20-1
J gene: TRBJ1-3
clone size: NA

CDR3 DNA: TGTGCCATCAGTGATCTGCCCCCGGATCGTCTATCAGGGACCGGGGAGCTGTTTTTT
CDR3 protein: CAISDLPPDRLSGTGELFF
D gene: NA
V gene: TRBV10-3
J gene: TRBJ2-2
clone size: NA

CDR3 DNA: TGTGCCAGCAGTTGGGGGCCGAGCTCCTACGAGCAGTACTTC
CDR3 protein: CASSWGPSSYEQYF
D gene: NA
V gene: TRBV28
J gene: TRBJ2-7
clone size: few

CDR3 DNA: TGTGCCAGCAGCTCAAGCTTAACTAGGGCGGAGACCCAGTACTTC
CDR3 protein: CASSSSLTRAETQYF
D gene: NA
V gene: TRBV9
J gene: TRBJ2-5
clone size: few

CDR3 DNA: TGCGCCAGCAGTGGTGAGCTGAACACTGAAGCTTTCTTT
CDR3 protein: CASSGELNTEAFF
D gene: NA
V gene: TRBV4-1
J gene: TRBJ1-1
clone size: NA

CDR3 DNA: TGTGCCAGCAGTAGGCACACCTACGAGCAGTACTTC
CDR3 protein: CASSRHTYEQYF
D gene: NA
V gene: TRBV12-3/TRBV12-4
J gene: TRBJ2-7
clone size: few

CDR3 DNA: TGCGCCAGCAGCTTGGAACTAGCGGGGGTCCGGGGTCCCACAGATACGCAGTATTTT
CDR3 protein: CASSLELAGVRGPTDTQYF
D gene: TRBD2
V gene: TRBV5-1
J gene: TRBJ2-3
clone size: NA

CDR3 DNA: TGTGCCAGCAGCTCGACAGACCCCGAGCGGCGGGGCGGCTCCTACGAGCAGTACTTC
CDR3 protein: CASSSTDPERRGGSYEQYF
D gene: NA
V gene: TRBV7-9
J gene: TRBJ2-7
clone size: few

CDR3 DNA: TGTGCCAGCAGCTTAGCGGGGACTACCTACGAGCAGTACTTC
CDR3 protein: CASSLAGTTYEQYF
D gene: TRBD2
V gene: TRBV7-9
J gene: TRBJ2-7
clone size: NA

CDR3 DNA: TGTGCCAGCAGCTTACAGAGGGGCCCAGAGACCCAGTACTTC
CDR3 protein: CASSLQRGPETQYF
D gene: NA
V gene: TRBV7-9
J gene: TRBJ2-5
clone size: few

CDR3 DNA: TGTGCCAGCAGCTTGGAGGCTGGACTAGACAATGAGCAGTTCTTC
CDR3 protein: CASSLEAGLDNEQFF
D gene: TRBD2
V gene: TRBV7-6
J gene: TRBJ2-1
clone size: NA

CDR3 DNA: TGTGCCAGCACGGAGCGGGCCATCACAGATACGCAGTATTTT
CDR3 protein: CASTERAITDTQYF
D gene: NA
V gene: TRBV6-6
J gene: TRBJ2-3
clone size: NA

CDR3 DNA: TGCGCCAGCAGCCAAGATCTTTTGAGCAGGGTGACGCACACTGAAGCTTTCTTT
CDR3 protein: CASSQDLLSRVTHTEAFF
D gene: NA
V gene: TRBV4-1
J gene: TRBJ1-1
clone size: NA

CDR3 DNA: TGCAGTGCTAGAGATCTAAGGGCAGGGACCTCCTACGAGCAGTACTTC
CDR3 protein: CSARDLRAGTSYEQYF
D gene: NA
V gene: TRBV20-1
J gene: TRBJ2-7
clone size: NA

CDR3 DNA: TGTGCCAGCAGCTCCTCCGACAAAGGAAAGCGGAACACCATATATTTT
CDR3 protein: CASSSSDKGKRNTIYF
D gene: NA
V gene: TRBV28
J gene: TRBJ1-3
clone size: NA

CDR3 DNA: TGTGCCAGCAGTTACTCGGGAGGGAGGCCCGGCCAGCCCCAGCATTTT
CDR3 protein: CASSYSGGRPGQPQHF
D gene: NA
V gene: TRBV6-2/TRBV6-3
J gene: TRBJ1-5
clone size: NA

CDR3 DNA: TGTGCCAGCAGTTTAAGTAGCGGGAGCAAGAATGAGCAGTTCTTC
CDR3 protein: CASSLSSGSKNEQFF
D gene: TRBD2
V gene: TRBV12-3/TRBV12-4
J gene: TRBJ2-1
clone size: few

CDR3 DNA: TGTGCCAGCAGCCCTATTTGGGTAGCGGGAGGGCTGGGGGATGAGCAGTTCTTC
CDR3 protein: CASSPIWVAGGLGDEQFF
D gene: TRBD2
V gene: TRBV7-3
J gene: TRBJ2-1
clone size: few

CDR3 DNA: TGTGCCAGCACCCGTGGGGTAGAAGAGCCCCAGCATTTT
CDR3 protein: CASTRGVEEPQHF
D gene: NA
V gene: TRBV12-3/TRBV12-4
J gene: TRBJ1-5
clone size: NA

CDR3 DNA: TGTGCCAGCAGCGGACTAGCGTTCACAGATACGCAGTATTTT
CDR3 protein: CASSGLAFTDTQYF
D gene: TRBD2
V gene: TRBV9
J gene: TRBJ2-3
clone size: NA

CDR3 DNA: TGTGCCAGCAGCTCGGGACTGTCATTCAATGAGCAGTTCTTC
CDR3 protein: CASSSGLSFNEQFF
D gene: NA
V gene: TRBV7-3
J gene: TRBJ2-1
clone size: NA

CDR3 DNA: TGTGCCAGCAGTGATGGGCAGGGGCAAGAAAAACTGTTTTTT
CDR3 protein: CASSDGQGQEKLFF
D gene: NA
V gene: TRBV2
J gene: TRBJ1-4
clone size: NA

CDR3 DNA: TGTGCCAGCAGCCTATCAGGGTCTGGCGACGAGCAGTACTTC
CDR3 protein: CASSLSGSGDEQYF
D gene: NA
V gene: TRBV7-3
J gene: TRBJ2-7
clone size: NA

CDR3 DNA: TGCGCCAGCAGCCTTGCGGGAGGACAGGGAGAATCAGAAGCTTTCTTT
CDR3 protein: CASSLAGGQGESEAFF
D gene: TRBD1
V gene: TRBV4-3
J gene: TRBJ1-1
clone size: few

CDR3 DNA: TGTGCCAGCAGCTACCCTAATGAAAAACTGTTTTTT
CDR3 protein: CASSYPNEKLFF
D gene: NA
V gene: TRBV7-9
J gene: TRBJ1-4
clone size: many

CDR3 DNA: TGTGCCAGCAGCTTAACGGACATGAACACTGAAGCTTTCTTT
CDR3 protein: CASSLTDMNTEAFF
D gene: NA
V gene: TRBV7-3
J gene: TRBJ1-1
clone size: NA

CDR3 DNA: TGTGCCAGCAGCTCCTCGAGGGACAATGAGCAGTTCTTC
CDR3 protein: CASSSSRDNEQFF
D gene: NA
V gene: TRBV7-3
J gene: TRBJ2-1
clone size: many

CDR3 DNA: TGTGCCACCAGTGATTCCAGGGACTTTAACACCGGGGAGCTGTTTTTT
CDR3 protein: CATSDSRDFNTGELFF
D gene: NA
V gene: TRBV24-1
J gene: TRBJ2-2
clone size: few

CDR3 DNA: TGCGCCAGCAGCTGGGCCAGATCAAACTATGGCTACACCTTC
CDR3 protein: CASSWARSNYGYTF
D gene: NA
V gene: TRBV5-1
J gene: TRBJ1-2
clone size: NA

CDR3 DNA: TGCGCCAGCAGCCAAGATACAGGGAAACTGTTTTTT
CDR3 protein: CASSQDTGKLFF
D gene: NA
V gene: TRBV4-3
J gene: TRBJ1-4
clone size: NA

CDR3 DNA: TGCAGTGCTAGTATCTTGAACACTGAAGCTTTCTTT
CDR3 protein: CSASILNTEAFF
D gene: NA
V gene: TRBV20-1
J gene: TRBJ1-1
clone size: few

CDR3 DNA: TGTGCCAGCAGCGGCTACGGGGGGGGAAGTGAAGCTTTCTTT
CDR3 protein: CASSGYGGGSEAFF
D gene: NA
V gene: TRBV9
J gene: TRBJ1-1
clone size: many

CDR3 DNA: TGTGCCAGCAGCTTAGCTGGGATTGAGACCCAGTACTTC
CDR3 protein: CASSLAGIETQYF
D gene: NA
V gene: TRBV7-9
J gene: TRBJ2-5
clone size: NA

CDR3 DNA: TGCGCCAGCAGCCGAATCCCCCCCGGGGACAGGGTAACCGGGGAGCTGTTTTTT
CDR3 protein: CASSRIPPGDRVTGELFF
D gene: TRBD1
V gene: TRBV4-1
J gene: TRBJ2-2
clone size: NA

CDR3 DNA: TGCGCCAGCAGCTTGGTCGGTGCGGGAGGGCCCCGTGACACCGGGGAGCTGTTTTTT
CDR3 protein: CASSLVGAGGPRDTGELFF
D gene: TRBD2
V gene: TRBV5-1
J gene: TRBJ2-2
clone size: few

CDR3 DNA: TGTGCCAGCAGTTTATCGTTGACAGTAGGAGGGGGTGGCTACACCTTC
CDR3 protein: CASSLSLTVGGGGYTF
D gene: NA
V gene: TRBV27
J gene: TRBJ1-2
clone size: NA

CDR3 DNA: TGTGCCAGCAGCACCCGGACAGGGTCCTACGAGCAGTACTTC
CDR3 protein: CASSTRTGSYEQYF
D gene: TRBD1
V gene: TRBV2
J gene: TRBJ2-7
clone size: few

CDR3 DNA: TGCGCCAGCAGTCAGAGGGACCCAGGCTGTTACGAGCAGTACTTC
CDR3 protein: CASSQRDPGCYEQYF
D gene: NA
V gene: TRBV23-1
J gene: TRBJ2-7
clone size: NA